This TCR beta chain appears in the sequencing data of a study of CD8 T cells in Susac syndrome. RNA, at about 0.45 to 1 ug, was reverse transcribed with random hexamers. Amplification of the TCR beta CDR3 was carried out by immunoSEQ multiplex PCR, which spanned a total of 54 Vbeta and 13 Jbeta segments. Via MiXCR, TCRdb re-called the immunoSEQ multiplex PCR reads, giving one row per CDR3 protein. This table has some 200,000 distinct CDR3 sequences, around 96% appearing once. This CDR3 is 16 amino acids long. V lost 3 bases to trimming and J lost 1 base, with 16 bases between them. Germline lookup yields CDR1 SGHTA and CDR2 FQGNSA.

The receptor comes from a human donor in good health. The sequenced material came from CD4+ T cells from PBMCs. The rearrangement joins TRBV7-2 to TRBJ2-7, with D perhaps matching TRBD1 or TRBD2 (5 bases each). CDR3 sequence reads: CASSFEGTLPSYEQYF. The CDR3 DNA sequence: TGTGCCAGCAGCTTTGAAGGGACCCTTCCATCCTACGAGCAGTACTTC.